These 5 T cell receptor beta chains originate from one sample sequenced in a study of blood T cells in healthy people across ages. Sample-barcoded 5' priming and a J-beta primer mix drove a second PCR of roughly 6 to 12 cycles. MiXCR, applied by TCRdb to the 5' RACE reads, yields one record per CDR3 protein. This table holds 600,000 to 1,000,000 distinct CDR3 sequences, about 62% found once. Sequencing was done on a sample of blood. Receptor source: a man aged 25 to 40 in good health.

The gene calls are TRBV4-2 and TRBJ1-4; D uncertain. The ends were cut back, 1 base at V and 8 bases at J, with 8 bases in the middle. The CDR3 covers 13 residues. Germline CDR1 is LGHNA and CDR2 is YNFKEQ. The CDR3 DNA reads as TGTGCCAGCAGCCAAGGTCTGAGAGAAAAACTGTTTTTT. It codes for CASSQGLREKLFF.

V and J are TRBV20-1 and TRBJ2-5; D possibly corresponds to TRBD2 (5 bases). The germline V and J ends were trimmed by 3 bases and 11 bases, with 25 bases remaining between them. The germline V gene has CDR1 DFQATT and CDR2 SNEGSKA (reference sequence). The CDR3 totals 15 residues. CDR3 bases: TGCAGTGCTAGTGACTGGACTCGATCCTGGAATGAGCAGTACTTC. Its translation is CSASDWTRSWNEQYF.

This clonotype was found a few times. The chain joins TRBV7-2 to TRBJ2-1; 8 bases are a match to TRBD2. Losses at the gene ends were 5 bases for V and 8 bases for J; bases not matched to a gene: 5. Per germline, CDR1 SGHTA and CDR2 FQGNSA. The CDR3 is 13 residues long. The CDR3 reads CASSRAGDDEQFF. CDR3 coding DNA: TGTGCCAGCAGCCGAGCGGGAGACGATGAGCAGTTCTTC.

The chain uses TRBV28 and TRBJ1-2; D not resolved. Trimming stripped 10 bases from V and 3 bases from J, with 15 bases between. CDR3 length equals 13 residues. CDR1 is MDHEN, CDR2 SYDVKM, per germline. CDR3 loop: CATQGTDHYGYTF. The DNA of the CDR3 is TGTGCCACCCAAGGAACGGATCACTATGGCTACACCTTC.

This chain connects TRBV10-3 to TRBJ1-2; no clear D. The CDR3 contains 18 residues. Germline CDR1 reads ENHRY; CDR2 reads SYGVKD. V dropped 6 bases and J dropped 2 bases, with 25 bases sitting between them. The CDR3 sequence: CAISEKSPKEPLNYGYTF. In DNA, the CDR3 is TGTGCCATCAGCGAAAAATCCCCAAAGGAACCCCTAAACTATGGCTACACCTTC.